This TCR beta chain stems from a study of PD-1 blockade in mismatch repair-deficient tumors. Overall study: All were previously treated, progressing patients with 12 mismatch repair-deficient cancer types. Findings of the study overall: Rapid post-treatment expansion, then contraction, generally preceding radiologic response, marked tumor-resident clones.

For this clone: Its antigen is as yet unknown.

All patients were mismatch repair deficient, assessed by either PCR or immunohistochemistry. A few pembrolizumab responders had their TCRs sequenced. Germline V gene data show CDR1 as SEHNR and CDR2 as FQNEAQ (reference sequence). This CDR3 has 15 amino acids. With 4 bases clipped from V and 5 bases from J, the junction kept 11 bases outside the gene matches. Produced via immunoSEQ multiplex PCR; TCRdb's table is partial and in-frame only. The table records roughly 120,000 clones, more than 70% of them present only once. The genes are TRBV7-9 and TRBJ2-7; 7 bases align to TRBD1. Source: peripheral blood, taken approximately 72 weeks after starting pembrolizumab. This TCR came from an adult with mismatch repair-deficient cancer. The CDR3 coding sequence is TGTGCCAGCAGCTCTAGCAGGGGGTCATTCCACGAGCAGTACTTC. Amino acid sequence: CASSSSRGSFHEQYF.